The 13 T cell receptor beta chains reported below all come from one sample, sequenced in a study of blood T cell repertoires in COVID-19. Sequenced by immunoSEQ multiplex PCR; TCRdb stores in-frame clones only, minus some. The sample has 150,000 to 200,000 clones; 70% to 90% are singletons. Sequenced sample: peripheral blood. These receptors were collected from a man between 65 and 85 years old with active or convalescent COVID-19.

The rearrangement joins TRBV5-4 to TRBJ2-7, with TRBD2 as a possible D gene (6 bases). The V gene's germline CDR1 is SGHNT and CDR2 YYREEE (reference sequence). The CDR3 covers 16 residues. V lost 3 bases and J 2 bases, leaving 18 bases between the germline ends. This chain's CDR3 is CASSSRLGGSPYEQYF. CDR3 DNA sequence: TGTGCCAGCAGCTCACGGCTTGGGGGGAGTCCCTACGAGCAGTACTTC.

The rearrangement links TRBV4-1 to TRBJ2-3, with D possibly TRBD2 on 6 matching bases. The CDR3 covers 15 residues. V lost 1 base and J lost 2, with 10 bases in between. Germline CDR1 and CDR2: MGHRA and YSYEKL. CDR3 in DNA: TGCGCCAGCAGCCAAGTGCGGGGAAACACAGATACGCAGTATTTT. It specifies CASSQVRGNTDTQYF.

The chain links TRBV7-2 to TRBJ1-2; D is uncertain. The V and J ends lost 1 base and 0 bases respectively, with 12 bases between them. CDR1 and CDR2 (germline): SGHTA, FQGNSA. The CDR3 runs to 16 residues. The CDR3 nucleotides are TGTGCCAGCAGCTTAGTGAGTCAGGTCGCTAACTATGGCTACACCTTC. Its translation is CASSLVSQVANYGYTF. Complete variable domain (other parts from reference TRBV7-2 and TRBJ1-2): GAGVSQSPSNKVTEKGKDVELRCDPISGHTALYWYRQSLGQGLEFLIYFQGNSAPDKSGLPSDRFSAERTGGSVSTLTIQRTQQEDSAVYLCASSLVSQVANYGYTFGSGTRLTVV.

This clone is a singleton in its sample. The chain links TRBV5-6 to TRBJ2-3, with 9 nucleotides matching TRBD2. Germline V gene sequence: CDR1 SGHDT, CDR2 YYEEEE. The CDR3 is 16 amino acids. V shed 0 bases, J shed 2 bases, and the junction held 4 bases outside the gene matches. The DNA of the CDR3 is TGTGCCAGCAGCTTGGCAACTAGCGGGTACACAGATACGCAGTATTTT. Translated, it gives CASSLATSGYTDTQYF.

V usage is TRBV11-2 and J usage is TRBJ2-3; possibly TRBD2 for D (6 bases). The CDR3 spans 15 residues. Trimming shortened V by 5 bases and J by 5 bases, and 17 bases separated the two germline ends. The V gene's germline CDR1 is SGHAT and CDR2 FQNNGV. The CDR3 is CASSTGTHKEDTQYF. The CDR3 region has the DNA TGTGCCAGCAGCACCGGGACTCATAAGGAAGATACGCAGTATTTT.

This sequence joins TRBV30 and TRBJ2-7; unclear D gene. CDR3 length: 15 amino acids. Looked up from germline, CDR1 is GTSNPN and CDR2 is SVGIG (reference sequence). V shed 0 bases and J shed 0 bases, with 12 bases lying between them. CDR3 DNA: TGTGCCTGGAGTGTACAATCTAGGAGCTCCTACGAGCAGTACTTC. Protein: CAWSVQSRSSYEQYF.

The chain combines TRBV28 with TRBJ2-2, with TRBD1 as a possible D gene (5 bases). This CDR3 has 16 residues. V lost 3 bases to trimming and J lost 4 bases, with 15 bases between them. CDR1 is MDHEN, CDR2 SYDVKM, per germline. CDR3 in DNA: TGTGCCAGCAGTTTGTGGGCTGGGCAGGGCACCGGGGAGCTGTTTTTT. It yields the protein CASSLWAGQGTGELFF. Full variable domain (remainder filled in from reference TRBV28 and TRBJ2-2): DVKVTQSSRYLVKRTGEKVFLECVQDMDHENMFWYRQDPGLGLRLIYFSYDVKMKEKGDIPEGYSVSREKKERFSLILESASTNQTSMYLCASSLWAGQGTGELFFGEGSRLTVL.

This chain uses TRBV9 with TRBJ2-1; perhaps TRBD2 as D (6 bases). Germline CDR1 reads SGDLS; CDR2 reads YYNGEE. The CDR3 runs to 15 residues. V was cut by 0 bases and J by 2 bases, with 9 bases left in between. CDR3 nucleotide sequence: TGTGCCAGCAGCGTAGTCGGCGGGGCCTACAATGAGCAGTTCTTC. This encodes CASSVVGGAYNEQFF.

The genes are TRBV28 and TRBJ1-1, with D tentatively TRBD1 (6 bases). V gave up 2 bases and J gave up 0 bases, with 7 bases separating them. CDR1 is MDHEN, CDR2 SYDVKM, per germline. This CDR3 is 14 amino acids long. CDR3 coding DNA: TGTGCCAGCAGTTTACAGGGGTTGAACACTGAAGCTTTCTTT. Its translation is CASSLQGLNTEAFF.

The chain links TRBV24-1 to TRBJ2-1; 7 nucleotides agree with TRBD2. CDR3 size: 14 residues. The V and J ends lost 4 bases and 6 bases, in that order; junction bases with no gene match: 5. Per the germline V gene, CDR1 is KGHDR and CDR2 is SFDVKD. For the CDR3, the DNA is TGTGCCACCAGTGAGGTCAGGGAGGGCAATGAGCAGTTCTTC. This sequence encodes CATSEVREGNEQFF.

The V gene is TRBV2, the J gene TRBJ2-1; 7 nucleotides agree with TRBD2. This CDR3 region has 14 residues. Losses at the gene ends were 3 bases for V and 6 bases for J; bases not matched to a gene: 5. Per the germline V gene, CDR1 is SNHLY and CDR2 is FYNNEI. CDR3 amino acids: CASSEGLTGNEQFF. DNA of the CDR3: TGTGCCAGCAGTGAGGGACTAACTGGCAATGAGCAGTTCTTC.

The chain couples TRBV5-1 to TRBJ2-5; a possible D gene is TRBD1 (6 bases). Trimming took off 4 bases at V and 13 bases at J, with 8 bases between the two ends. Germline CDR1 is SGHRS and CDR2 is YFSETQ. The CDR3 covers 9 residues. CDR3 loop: CASSQGPYF. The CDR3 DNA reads TGCGCCAGCAGCCAGGGGCCGTACTTC.

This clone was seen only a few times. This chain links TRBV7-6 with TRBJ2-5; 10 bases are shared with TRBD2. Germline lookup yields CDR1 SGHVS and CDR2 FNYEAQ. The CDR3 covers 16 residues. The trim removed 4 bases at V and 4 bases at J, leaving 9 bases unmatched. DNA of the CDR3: TGTGCCAGCAGCTCGAGCGGGGGGGCCGGTCGAGAGACCCAGTACTTC. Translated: CASSSSGGAGRETQYF.